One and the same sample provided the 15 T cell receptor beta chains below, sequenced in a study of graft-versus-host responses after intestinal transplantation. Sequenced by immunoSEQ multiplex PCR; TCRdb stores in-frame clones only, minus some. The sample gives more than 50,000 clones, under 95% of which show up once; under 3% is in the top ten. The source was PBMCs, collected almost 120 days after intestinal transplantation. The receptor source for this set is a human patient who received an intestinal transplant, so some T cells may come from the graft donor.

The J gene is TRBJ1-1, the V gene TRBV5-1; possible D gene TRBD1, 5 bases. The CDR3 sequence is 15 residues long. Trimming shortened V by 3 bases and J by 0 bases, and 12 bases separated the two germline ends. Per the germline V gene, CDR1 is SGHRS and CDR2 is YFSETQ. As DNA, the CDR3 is TGCGCCAGCAGCTGGGGACTGTCCATGAACACTGAAGCTTTCTTT. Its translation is CASSWGLSMNTEAFF.

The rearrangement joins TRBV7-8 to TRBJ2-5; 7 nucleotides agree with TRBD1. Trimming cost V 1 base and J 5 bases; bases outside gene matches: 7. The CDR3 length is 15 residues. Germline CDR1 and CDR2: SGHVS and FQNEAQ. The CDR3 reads CASSLETDRAETQYF. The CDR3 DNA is TGTGCCAGCAGCTTAGAAACCGACAGGGCGGAGACCCAGTACTTC.

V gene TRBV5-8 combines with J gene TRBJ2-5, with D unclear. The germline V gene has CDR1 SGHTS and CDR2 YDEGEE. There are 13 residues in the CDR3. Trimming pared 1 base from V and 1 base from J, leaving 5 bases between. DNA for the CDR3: TGTGCCAGCAGCTTGCTGGCCCAAGAGACCCAGTACTTC. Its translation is CASSLLAQETQYF.

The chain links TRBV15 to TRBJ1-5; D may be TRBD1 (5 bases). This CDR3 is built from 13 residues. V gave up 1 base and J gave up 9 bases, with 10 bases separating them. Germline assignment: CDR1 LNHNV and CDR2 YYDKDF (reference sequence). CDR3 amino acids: CATSRARDWPQHF. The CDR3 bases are TGTGCCACCAGCAGAGCGCGGGACTGGCCCCAGCATTTT.

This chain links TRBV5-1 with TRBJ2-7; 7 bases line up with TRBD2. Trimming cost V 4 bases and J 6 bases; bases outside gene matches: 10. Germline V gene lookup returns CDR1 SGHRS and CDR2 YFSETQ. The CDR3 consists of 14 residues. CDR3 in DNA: TGCGCCAGCAGCGTTACGAGCGGGAATTCCGAGCAGTACTTC. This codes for CASSVTSGNSEQYF.

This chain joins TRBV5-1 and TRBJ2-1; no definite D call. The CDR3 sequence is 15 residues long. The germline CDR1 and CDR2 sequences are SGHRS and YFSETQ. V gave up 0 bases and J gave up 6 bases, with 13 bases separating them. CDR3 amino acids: CASSLGRPGVNEQFF. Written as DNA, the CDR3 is TGCGCCAGCAGCTTGGGCCGGCCTGGAGTCAATGAGCAGTTCTTC.

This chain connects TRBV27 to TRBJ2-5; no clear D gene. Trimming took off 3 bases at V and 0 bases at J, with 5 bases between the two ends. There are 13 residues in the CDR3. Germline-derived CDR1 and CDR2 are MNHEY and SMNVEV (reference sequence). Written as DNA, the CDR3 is TGTGCCAGCAGTTTTGGACACCAAGAGACCCAGTACTTC. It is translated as CASSFGHQETQYF.

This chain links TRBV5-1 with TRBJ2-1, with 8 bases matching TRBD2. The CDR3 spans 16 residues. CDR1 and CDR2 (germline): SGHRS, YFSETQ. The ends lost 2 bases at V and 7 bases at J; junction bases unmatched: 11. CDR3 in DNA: TGCGCCAGCAGCTTCCCAGCGGGAGTTAGGTCGAATGAGCAGTTCTTC. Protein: CASSFPAGVRSNEQFF.

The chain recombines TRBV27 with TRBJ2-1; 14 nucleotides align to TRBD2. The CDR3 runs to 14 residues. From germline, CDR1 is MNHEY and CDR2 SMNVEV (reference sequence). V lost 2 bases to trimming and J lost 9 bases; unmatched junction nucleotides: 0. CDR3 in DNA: TGTGCCAGCAGTTTAGGACTAGCGGGAGGTGAGCAGTTCTTC. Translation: CASSLGLAGGEQFF.

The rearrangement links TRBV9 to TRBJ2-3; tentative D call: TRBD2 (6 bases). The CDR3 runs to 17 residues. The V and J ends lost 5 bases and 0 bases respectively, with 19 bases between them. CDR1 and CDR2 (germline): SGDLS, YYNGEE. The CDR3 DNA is TGTGCCAGCAGTTACCATGGAGGGGACCCTAGCACAGATACGCAGTATTTT. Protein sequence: CASSYHGGDPSTDTQYF. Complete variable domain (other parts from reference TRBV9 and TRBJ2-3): DSGVTQTPKHLITATGQRVTLRCSPRSGDLSVYWYQQSLDQGLQFLIQYYNGEERAKGNILERFSAQQFPDLHSELNLSSLELGDSALYFCASSYHGGDPSTDTQYFGPGTRLTVL.

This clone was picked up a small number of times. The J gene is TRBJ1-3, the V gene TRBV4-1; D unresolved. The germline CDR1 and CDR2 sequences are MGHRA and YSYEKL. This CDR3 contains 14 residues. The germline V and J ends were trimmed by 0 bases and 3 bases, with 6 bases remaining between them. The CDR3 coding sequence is TGCGCCAGCAGCCAAGATCCTAATGGAAACACCATATATTTT. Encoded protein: CASSQDPNGNTIYF.

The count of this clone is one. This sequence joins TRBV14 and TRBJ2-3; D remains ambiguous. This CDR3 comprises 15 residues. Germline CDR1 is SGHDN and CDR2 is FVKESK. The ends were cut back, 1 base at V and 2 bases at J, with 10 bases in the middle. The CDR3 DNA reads TGTGCCAGCAGCCAAGTTGCCGGATACACAGATACGCAGTATTTT. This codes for CASSQVAGYTDTQYF. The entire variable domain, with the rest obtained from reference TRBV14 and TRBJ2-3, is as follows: EAGVTQFPSHSVIEKGQTVTLRCDPISGHDNLYWYRRVMGKEIKFLLHFVKESKQDESGMPNNRFLAERTGGTYSTLKVQPAELEDSGVYFCASSQVAGYTDTQYFGPGTRLTVL.

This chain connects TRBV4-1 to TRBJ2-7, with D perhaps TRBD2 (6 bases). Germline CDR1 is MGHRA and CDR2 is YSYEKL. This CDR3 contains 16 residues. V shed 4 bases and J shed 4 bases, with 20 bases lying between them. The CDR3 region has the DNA TGCGCCAGCAGCCCCCTTCTGGGGACTCTCCCTTACGAGCAGTACTTC. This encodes CASSPLLGTLPYEQYF.

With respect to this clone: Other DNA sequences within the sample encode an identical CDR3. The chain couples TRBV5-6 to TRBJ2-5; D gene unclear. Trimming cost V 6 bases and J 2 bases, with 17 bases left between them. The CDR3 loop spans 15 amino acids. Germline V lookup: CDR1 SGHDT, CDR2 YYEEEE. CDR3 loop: CASTSEDLIQETQYF. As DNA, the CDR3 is TGTGCCAGCACCTCCGAAGACTTAATACAAGAGACCCAGTACTTC.

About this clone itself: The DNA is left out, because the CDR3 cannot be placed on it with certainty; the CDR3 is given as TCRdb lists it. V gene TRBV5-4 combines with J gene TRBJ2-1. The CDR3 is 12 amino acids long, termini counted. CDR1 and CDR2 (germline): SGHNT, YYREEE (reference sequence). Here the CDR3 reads CASSFLWNEQFF.